The source of this T cell receptor beta chain is a study of blood T cell repertoires in COVID-19. Participants were aged about 18 to 89 years from 20 to 30 US areas. Participant-reported clinical history was the basis for cohort assignment. Trimming removed 5 bases from V and 6 bases from J; junction bases left unmatched: 6. Germline V gene sequence: CDR1 LNHDA, CDR2 SQIVND (reference sequence). The CDR3 runs 15 residues. How the authors handled the data: It was from reference gene primer amplification that nucleated cell counts were estimated. Here immunoSEQ multiplex PCR was the method, and the copy in TCRdb shows in-frame clones only, minus some. The DNA gave D and trimming, while V, J and clone size come from that table. The sample consists of about 220,000 clones, about 90% of them appearing once.

This sequence originates from a woman between 50 and 59 years old with acute COVID-19. V and J are TRBV19 and TRBJ2-1; TRBD1 matches at 11 bases. Sequencing was done on a sample of PBMCs or T cells enriched from blood (not recorded which). The CDR3 DNA follows: TGTGCCAGTAGTTCCTCCGGGACAGGGGGCAATGAGCAGTTCTTC. This translates into CASSSSGTGGNEQFF. Full variable domain (rest looked up from reference TRBV19 and TRBJ2-1): DGGITQSPKYLFRKEGQNVTLSCEQNLNHDAMYWYRQDPGQGLRLIYYSQIVNDFQKGDIAEGYSVSREKKESFPLTVTSAQKNPTAFYLCASSSSGTGGNEQFFGPGTRLTVL.